The 23 T cell receptor beta chains in this list originate from one sample, sequenced in a study of blood T cell repertoires in COVID-19. Data came from immunoSEQ multiplex PCR; TCRdb stores just in-frame clones and leaves some out. The data contain approximately 330,000 clones, approximately 83% of them singletons. Sample: PBMCs or T cells enriched from blood (not recorded which). Receptors were obtained from a woman between 35 and 50 years old with acute COVID-19.

This sequence joins TRBV7-9 and TRBJ1-1; D not certain. The CDR3 totals 14 residues. The V gene lost 5 bases and the J gene lost 0 bases, with 10 bases spanning the gap. Germline V lookup: CDR1 SEHNR, CDR2 FQNEAQ (reference sequence). CDR3 in DNA: TGTGCCAGCAGCCCCGGTCAGGTGAACACTGAAGCTTTCTTT. Amino acids: CASSPGQVNTEAFF. The whole variable domain, filled in from reference TRBV7-9 and TRBJ1-1, reads DTGVSQNPRHKITKRGQNVTFRCDPISEHNRLYWYRQTLGQGPEFLTYFQNEAQLEKSRLLSDRFSAERPKGSFSTLEIQRTEQGDSAMYLCASSPGQVNTEAFFGQGTRLTVV.

The chain recombines TRBV6-5 with TRBJ1-2; a possible D gene is TRBD1 (5 bases). CDR1 and CDR2 from the germline V gene are MNHEY and SVGAGI. This CDR3 spans 16 amino acids. Trimming removed 0 bases at V and 2 bases at J, with 13 bases between. The CDR3 protein is CASSYSSDSRNYGYTF. DNA of the CDR3: TGTGCCAGCAGTTACTCGAGCGACAGCAGAAACTATGGCTACACCTTC.

This clone was seen only once. This sequence joins TRBV6-5 and TRBJ2-7; 13 bases match TRBD2. Germline V gene sequence: CDR1 MNHEY, CDR2 SVGAGI. V lost 6 bases to trimming and J lost 0 bases; unmatched junction nucleotides: 2. The CDR3 has 15 amino acids. CDR3 in DNA: TGTGCCAGCAGGACTAGCGGGGGGAGCTCCTACGAGCAGTACTTC. Its translation: CASRTSGGSSYEQYF.

The chain joins TRBV18 to TRBJ2-7, with a weak D call TRBD1 (6 bases). The CDR3 runs to 14 residues. The V end was cut by 5 bases, the J end by 5 bases, with 16 bases between. Germline assignment: CDR1 KGHSH and CDR2 LQKENI. The CDR3 DNA follows: TGTGCCAGCTCATCGAACAGGGAAACCCACGAGCAGTACTTC. As protein: CASSSNRETHEQYF. Full variable domain (remainder filled in from reference TRBV18 and TRBJ2-7): NAGVMQNPRHLVRRRGQEARLRCSPMKGHSHVYWYRQLPEEGLKFMVYLQKENIIDESGMPKERFSAEFPKEGPSILRIQQVVRGDSAAYFCASSSNRETHEQYFGPGTRLTVT.

The V gene is TRBV18, the J gene TRBJ2-7; 12 bases map to TRBD2. V dropped 3 bases and J dropped 6; count of bases not matched to a gene: 6. The germline V gene encodes CDR1 KGHSH and CDR2 LQKENI. This CDR3 region has 15 residues. For the CDR3, the DNA is TGTGCCAGCTCACCCCTGACTAGCGGGAGAGGCGAGCAGTACTTC. This translates into CASSPLTSGRGEQYF.

CDR3 nucleotides: TGTGCCAGCAAGGGCGGGAGGGTAGAGTACTTC. Translation gives CASKGGRVEYF. The chain has TRBV28 and TRBJ2-7; 9 bases align to TRBD2. V lost 7 bases and J lost 11; bases outside the gene matches: 6. Germline V gene data show CDR1 as MDHEN and CDR2 as SYDVKM. This CDR3 has 11 residues.

The chain carries TRBV4-1 and TRBJ2-3; D possibly corresponds to TRBD2 (6 bases). With 4 bases removed from V and 1 base from J, the gap between germline ends came to 12 bases. Germline values: CDR1 MGHRA, CDR2 YSYEKL. This CDR3 is built from 15 residues. This chain's CDR3 is CASSPPSSGTDTQYF. In nucleotides, the CDR3 is TGCGCCAGCAGCCCGCCCTCTAGCGGCACAGATACGCAGTATTTT.

The V and J genes are TRBV7-2 and TRBJ2-5, with 9 nucleotides matching TRBD2. Germline CDR1 reads SGHTA; CDR2 reads FQGNSA. V lost 4 bases, J lost 1 base, and 4 bases stayed unmatched. CDR3 length: 15 residues. The CDR3 protein is CASSWLAGAQETQYF. In nucleotides, the CDR3 is TGTGCCAGCAGCTGGTTAGCGGGGGCCCAAGAGACCCAGTACTTC.

This chain links TRBV19 with TRBJ1-5; TRBD1 might be the D (6 bases). CDR1 is LNHDA and CDR2 is SQIVND in the germline V gene (reference sequence). Trimming pared 9 bases from V and 12 bases from J, leaving 21 bases between. The CDR3 length is 13 residues. The CDR3, as DNA: TGTGCCAGCAGGGACACAGGAGAAGTGGTCCAGCATTTT. Protein sequence: CASRDTGEVVQHF.

Turning to this clone: Distinct nucleotide sequences in the sample also encode this CDR3. The rearrangement links TRBV2 to TRBJ2-2; D call uncertain. CDR1 is SNHLY, CDR2 FYNNEI, per germline. The CDR3 contains 15 residues. V was pared by 0 bases and J by 0 bases, with 5 bases between. CDR3 amino acids: CASSEARSNTGELFF. The CDR3 DNA reads as TGTGCCAGCAGTGAAGCGCGATCGAACACCGGGGAGCTGTTTTTT.

The chain uses TRBV4-2 and TRBJ1-6; 8 bases fit TRBD1. CDR3 size: 14 residues. Trimming at V came to 0 bases and at J to 8 bases, leaving 0 bases not matched to a gene. Germline values: CDR1 LGHNA, CDR2 YNFKEQ. The CDR3 region is CASSQEQGDSPLHF. As DNA, the CDR3 is TGTGCCAGCAGCCAAGAACAGGGGGATTCACCCCTCCACTTT.

The gene calls are TRBV9 and TRBJ1-1; D possibly corresponds to TRBD1 (5 bases). Trimming shortened V by 0 bases and J by 0 bases, and 9 bases separated the two germline ends. CDR1 and CDR2 from the germline V gene are SGDLS and YYNGEE. CDR3 length: 15 amino acids. The CDR3, as DNA: TGTGCCAGCAGCGTAGGGACGGGGGTGAACACTGAAGCTTTCTTT. Translation: CASSVGTGVNTEAFF.

This chain links TRBV7-2 with TRBJ1-5; 8 bases are shared with TRBD1. After removal of 5 bases from V and 1 base from J, the junction contained 7 bases not matched to a gene. Germline CDR1 SGHTA, CDR2 FQGNSA. The CDR3 length is 16 residues. The CDR3 loop is CASSPRTGNSNQPQHF. The CDR3 nucleotides are TGTGCCAGCAGCCCGCGGACAGGGAACAGCAATCAGCCCCAGCATTTT.

The rearrangement uses TRBV5-8 and TRBJ1-4; D is unclear. This CDR3 spans 17 amino acids. CDR1 is SGHTS, CDR2 YDEGEE, per germline. V was clipped by 0 bases and J by 0 bases, with 12 bases between them. CDR3 bases: TGTGCCAGCAGCTTGGTGGGCTACGGGGCAACTAATGAAAAACTGTTTTTT. It translates to CASSLVGYGATNEKLFF.

The genes are TRBV11-3 and TRBJ2-5; 8 bases line up with TRBD1. Germline-derived CDR1 and CDR2 are SGHNT and YENEEA. J lost 1 base, V lost 5 bases, and 3 bases had no gene match. The CDR3 length is 14 residues. This CDR3 reads CASSPGQVQETQYF. For the CDR3, the DNA is TGTGCCAGCAGCCCGGGACAGGTCCAAGAGACCCAGTACTTC.

This sequence joins TRBV12-5 and TRBJ1-5; D unclear. This CDR3 has 14 residues. CDR1 is LGHNT and CDR2 is FRNRAP in the germline V gene. Trimming removed 7 bases from V and 7 bases from J, with 17 bases in between. As DNA, the CDR3 is TGTGCTAGTGCCCCGGCCGCCGCGGGACAGCCCCAGCATTTT. Protein: CASAPAAAGQPQHF.

J is TRBJ2-1 and V is TRBV5-4; 9 bases match TRBD2. The CDR3 length is 16 residues. With V trimmed by 3 bases and J by 0 bases, 4 bases remained unmatched. Per germline, CDR1 SGHNT and CDR2 YYREEE (reference sequence). CDR3 protein: CASSSQRGDSYNEQFF. The CDR3 nucleotides read TGTGCCAGCAGCTCCCAGCGGGGGGACTCCTACAATGAGCAGTTCTTC.

The CDR3 reads CASSPATGNYGYTF. The DNA for the CDR3 is TGTGCCAGCTCGCCGGCGACAGGCAACTATGGCTACACCTTC. The rearrangement uses TRBV18 and TRBJ1-2; perhaps TRBD1 as D (6 bases). V lost 6 bases to trimming and J lost 2 bases, with 13 bases between them. CDR3 length: 14 residues. Germline CDR1 and CDR2: KGHSH and LQKENI.

V is TRBV7-2 and J is TRBJ1-2; D gene unclear. Germline CDR1 is SGHTA and CDR2 is FQGNSA. V dropped 1 base and J dropped 4 bases, with 7 bases sitting between them. The CDR3 is made up of 13 amino acids. CDR3 DNA: TGTGCCAGCAGCTTAGGATCGCGCTATGGCTACACCTTC. It translates to CASSLGSRYGYTF.

This chain uses TRBV10-3 with TRBJ1-1; 7 nucleotides line up with TRBD1. Germline V gives CDR1 ENHRY, CDR2 SYGVKD. The V segment lost 9 bases and the J segment 1 base; nucleotides outside the gene matches: 5. This CDR3 has 13 amino acids. CDR3 loop: CAITGAPNTEAFF. The CDR3 DNA reads TGTGCCATTACAGGGGCCCCGAACACTGAAGCTTTCTTT.

The chain recombines TRBV7-2 with TRBJ1-2; tentative D call: TRBD1 (5 bases). The germline V and J ends were trimmed by 3 bases and 9 bases, with 20 bases remaining between them. The CDR3 has 15 amino acids. The V gene's germline CDR1 is SGHTA and CDR2 FQGNSA. CDR3 in DNA: TGTGCCAGCAGCTTGGTCATCGACTGGGGCAGGAGCTACACCTTC. Its translation is CASSLVIDWGRSYTF.

The CDR3 here is CASSLLIREAFF. The CDR3 coding sequence is TGTGCCAGCAGTTTATTGATCAGGGAAGCTTTCTTT. The V gene is TRBV12-3 or TRBV12-4, the J gene TRBJ1-1; D call uncertain. CDR3 length equals 12 residues. V dropped 2 bases and J dropped 8 bases, with 9 bases sitting between them.

This chain links TRBV6-5 with TRBJ2-5; D is perhaps TRBD2 (6 bases). CDR1 and CDR2 (germline): MNHEY, SVGAGI. The CDR3 runs 12 residues. V dropped 0 bases and J dropped 8 bases, with 7 bases sitting between them. In DNA form, the CDR3 reads TGTGCCAGCAGTTACTCGGAGGGAACCCAGTACTTC. Encoded protein: CASSYSEGTQYF.